This is a list of T cell receptor beta chains from one sample in a study of radiotherapy plus CTLA-4 blockade in lung cancer. Assay used: immunoSEQ multiplex PCR; TCRdb lists only in-frame clones, some missing. The sample has around 53,000 clones, 65% to 90% seen once. The input for sequencing was peripheral blood, taken from a patient treated with radiotherapy plus ipilimumab. All receptors derive from a human donor with non-small cell lung cancer that progressed on radiotherapy plus ipilimumab. Some clones in this sample may be carry-over from other donors' samples. Both conserved end residues are part of each CDR3. Fields, in order: J gene, clone size, V gene, D gene, CDR3 protein, CDR3 DNA. The D gene is left open where the match is weak. Clone sizes are given selectively: once, few, many, or a class where the clone is expanded.

J: TRBJ2-7
size: NA
V: TRBV7-9
D: NA
CDR3: CASSLGRAYEQYF
DNA: TGTGCCAGCAGCTTAGGCAGGGCCTACGAGCAGTACTTC

J: TRBJ2-7
size: NA
V: TRBV11-2
D: TRBD1
CDR3: CASSLAPGGHEQYF
DNA: TGTGCCAGCAGCTTAGCGCCAGGGGGTCACGAGCAGTACTTC

J: TRBJ2-7
size: large
V: TRBV6-6
D: NA
CDR3: CASRAGYEQYF
DNA: TGTGCCAGCAGGGCGGGATACGAGCAGTACTTC

J: TRBJ2-5
size: NA
V: TRBV7-2
D: TRBD2
CDR3: CASSLALREIGETQYF
DNA: TGTGCCAGCAGCTTAGCGCTGCGGGAGATAGGGGAGACCCAGTACTTC

J: TRBJ2-3
size: NA
V: TRBV10-3
D: TRBD1
CDR3: CATWPGQSTDTQYF
DNA: TGTGCCACCTGGCCGGGACAGTCCACAGATACGCAGTATTTT

J: TRBJ1-1
size: once
V: TRBV7-3
D: NA
CDR3: CASSPQGLPKAFF
DNA: TGTGCCAGCAGCCCACAGGGTTTGCCGAAAGCTTTCTTT

J: TRBJ2-7
size: NA
V: TRBV5-4
D: TRBD1
CDR3: CASSKPGQGSYEQYF
DNA: TGTGCCAGCAGTAAACCGGGACAGGGCTCCTACGAGCAGTACTTC

J: TRBJ1-1
size: NA
V: TRBV27
D: TRBD1
CDR3: CASSRTGFGTEAFF
DNA: TGTGCCAGCAGCCGGACAGGGTTCGGCACTGAAGCTTTCTTT

J: TRBJ1-2
size: NA
V: TRBV30
D: TRBD1
CDR3: CAWSVLWTGMANYGYTF
DNA: TGTGCCTGGAGTGTACTGTGGACAGGGATGGCTAACTATGGCTACACCTTC

J: TRBJ1-4
size: NA
V: TRBV15
D: NA
CDR3: CATSRDSGATNEKLFF
DNA: TGTGCCACCAGCAGAGATTCGGGGGCAACTAATGAAAAACTGTTTTTT

J: TRBJ2-5
size: NA
V: TRBV5-6
D: TRBD2
CDR3: CASSFGTSGRLRQETQYF
DNA: TGTGCCAGCAGCTTCGGGACTAGCGGGAGATTGCGACAAGAGACCCAGTACTTC

J: TRBJ1-1
size: NA
V: TRBV4-3
D: NA
CDR3: CASSPDGGMNAEAFF
DNA: TGCGCCAGCAGCCCTGACGGGGGGATGAACGCTGAAGCTTTCTTT

J: TRBJ2-7
size: NA
V: TRBV11-2
D: TRBD2
CDR3: CASSLTLAGAGDEQYF
DNA: TGTGCCAGCAGCTTAACCCTAGCGGGAGCAGGAGACGAGCAGTACTTC

J: TRBJ2-2
size: NA
V: TRBV5-3
D: NA
CDR3: CARSPSGGNTGELFF
DNA: TGTGCCAGAAGCCCATCGGGTGGGAACACCGGGGAGCTGTTTTTT

J: TRBJ2-7
size: NA
V: TRBV5-1
D: NA
CDR3: CASSLTGPWSYEQYF
DNA: TGCGCCAGCAGCTTGACAGGTCCCTGGTCCTACGAGCAGTACTTC

J: TRBJ1-1
size: NA
V: TRBV19
D: NA
CDR3: CASSPKPGIYTEAFF
DNA: TGTGCCAGTAGTCCTAAGCCAGGGATCTACACTGAAGCTTTCTTT